The T cell receptor (beta chain) described here comes from a study of vaccination effects on CD4 cells after COVID-19 (dated by TCRdb to between 2022 and 2023). Concerning the study at large: The ViraFEST assay stimulated PBMC with viral peptide pools and then used TCR sequencing to identify antigen-specific CD4+ T cell clonotypes by expansion. Each participant received two doses of an mRNA SARS-CoV-2 vaccine, either BNT162b2 or mRNA-1273. About 2 million PBMC per well were cultured in IMDM with about 4.5% human AB serum, 9 to 10 IU/ml IL-2 and gentamicin, plus 10 ug/ml peptides. SARS-CoV-2 spike-specific CD4+ TCR repertoires were compared before and after mRNA vaccination in COVID-19 convalescent patients and in infection-naive vaccine recipients. The full study included approximately nine COVID-19 convalescent patients and several SARS-CoV-2-naive healthy vaccine recipients. The Oncomine TCR Beta short-read assay on an Illumina iSeq 100 was used to sequence cultures from other donors in the study.

Worth noting for this clone: Its antigen is unknown. Base qualities are not provided; no much larger clone lies one nucleotide away.

After about 10 days of culture, CD4+ T cells were isolated with the EasySep CD4+ T cell isolation kit. Healthy vaccine recipients had no prior SARS-CoV-2 infection, confirmed by negative nucleocapsid antibodies before and after vaccination. On days 3 and 7, half of the culture medium was replaced with fresh IL-2-containing medium. Each peptide stimulation condition was cultured in triplicate wells unless otherwise noted. PBMC were separated from whole blood using Ficoll-Paque Plus gradient centrifugation and were then either cryopreserved at -140C or used fresh. The QIAamp micro DNA kit was used to extract genomic DNA from the cultured CD4+ T cells. The library was built by means of the immunoSEQ multiplex PCR assay. DNA from the cultured and isolated CD4+ T cells underwent TCR beta CDR3 sequencing. The authors' analysis ran thus. Non-productive TCR sequences were removed, reads were trimmed to the CDR3 region, and CDR3s of at least 7 amino acids were retained. The MANAFEST web app was used to pick out antigen-specific clonotypes by comparing their expansion in peptide wells with that in reference cultures. Positive clones required FDR<0.05 expansion versus reference and all other wells, odds ratio above 5, and frequency above 0.1% in two replicate wells. Cross-reactive clonotypes were defined as significantly expanded in SARS-CoV-2 spike wells and in at least one common cold coronavirus spike condition. Levenshtein distance calculated with the stringdist R package was used to assess CDR3 similarity, and unrooted trees were constructed with ape in R 3.6.1. TCRdb obtained this table from immuneACCESS and retained in-frame rearrangements with V and J assigned. These tables miss some clones; where compared with another copy, unresolved V genes account for less than half of the shortfall, and the remainder is unexplained. V and J calls plus clone size are reproduced from that table; the DNA served to infer D and trimming. The sample yields about 37,000 clones; 65% to 75% were counted once. The top ten constitute 3% of the sample.

The CDR3 spans 14 residues, from the cysteine through the phenylalanine. Only CDR3 DNA is held: 42 bases, read in frame from base 1. Germline trimming: 7 bases from V, 4 bases from J; junction bases outside gene matches: 10. Via the germline V gene, CDR1 is MDHEN and CDR2 SYDVKM. The investigation overall reported the following: At late post-vaccination timepoints, both infection-induced and vaccine-induced clones showed marked clonal contraction, consistent with waning T cell responses. Only a small number of convalescent patients were included, and no early post-infection timepoints were available, which limited the study. Among healthy vaccine recipients, nearly all vaccine-induced clones were SARS-CoV-2 mono-reactive, and just 1 of 255 was cross-reactive with common cold coronaviruses.

Sample: CD4+ T cells from PBMCs cultured without peptide, taken before COVID-19 vaccination. The receptor comes from a human donor who received a COVID-19 vaccine. Recombination linked TRBV28 to TRBJ2-7; 7 bases in between match TRBD1. CDR3 protein: CASNTPGQRYEQYF. The nucleotides are TGTGCCAGCAATACACCGGGACAGAGATACGAGCAGTACTTC. Supplemented by the reference TRBV28 and TRBJ2-7 proteins around the CDR3, the complete variable domain is DVKVTQSSRYLVKRTGEKVFLECVQDMDHENMFWYRQDPGLGLRLIYFSYDVKMKEKGDIPEGYSVSREKKERFSLILESASTNQTSMYLCASNTPGQRYEQYFGPGTRLTVT.